This T cell receptor (beta chain) stems from a study of blood T cell repertoires in COVID-19 (dated by TCRdb to 2018 to 2020). For the wider study: The collaborator samples originated in the United States, Italy and Spain and spanned the acute and convalescent phases of COVID-19. Where available, HLA class I and class II types were taken from metadata supplied by the sample provider and were not determined by assay-based typing. The dataset comprised deeply sampled blood TCRbeta repertoires from subjects exposed to, actively infected with, or recovered from COVID-19. Nearly every sample came with metadata listing a de-identified subject ID, COVID-19 status, age in years and sex. The repertoires were released in a freely available public database meant as a resource for research on the immune response to SARS-CoV-2. The samples were drawn from two sources: the first 160 participants of the ongoing ImmuneRACE study, and over 1,000 subjects contributed by 6 global collaborators. The prospective study material was composed of cDNA or gDNA derived from T cells, B-cell-depleted T cells, or PBMCs. Study-wide conclusions, independent of this receptor: The quantity of clinical and demographic metadata differed by source and by participant and was supplied without curation.

The immunoSEQ Assay, a bias-controlled multiplex PCR, was used to amplify TCRbeta CDR3 regions from genomic DNA. Per the authors' processing: The number of nucleated cells in each sample was estimated from the amplification of reference gene primers within the assay. Sequence reads were collapsed and filtered to measure the absolute abundance of every unique TCRbeta CDR3 rearrangement. For each sample, productive Simpson clonality was calculated by taking the square root of Simpson's diversity index across productive rearrangements. The clones in this table, taken by TCRdb from immuneACCESS, are in-frame only. Not every clone is retained; where verified, under half of the shortfall comes from an unresolved V gene, and the cause of the rest is unknown. V and J calls and clone size are as listed in that table; D and trimming were resolved from the DNA. Across this sample there are 200,000 to 250,000 clones, with just over 85% seen only once. Around 1.5% of the sample lies in the top ten.

In its sample, this clone was seen once. Which antigen it targets is not known. No much larger clone exists at a distance of one base, and base qualities are not known. Whole blood was collected in K2EDTA tubes by collaborating institutions according to the institutions' own protocols. For TCRbeta analysis, collaborator samples were shipped as frozen whole blood, as isolated PBMCs, or as DNA extracted from either sample type. The sequenced material came from peripheral blood. The receptor was isolated from an elderly man with acute or convalescent COVID-19.

The DNA is as follows: TGTGCCAGCAGCTTTGGACTAGTCGACGAGCAGTACTTC. It translates as CASSFGLVDEQYF. The chain uses TRBV7-9 and TRBJ2-7; 7 of the junction bases match TRBD2. CDR1 and CDR2 (SEHNR, FQNEAQ) derive from the germline V gene (reference sequence). The CDR3 starts with the cysteine, ends with the phenylalanine, and has 13 residues. The sequence is cut down to CDR3 DNA, 39 bases in frame from base 1. Unmatched junction bases come to 4, with V trimmed by 3 bases and J by 5 bases.